This T cell receptor (beta chain) appears in the sequencing data of a study of OX40 agonist ivuxolimab in advanced cancers. Overall study: Every 2 weeks, patients got intravenous ivuxolimab at one of six dose levels (0.01-10 mg/kg). Mean age 60 years, range about 23 to 80; 82.7% male.

This CDR3 spans 14 amino acids. Trimming shortened V by 3 bases and J by 7 bases, and 14 bases separated the two germline ends. In germline, CDR1 is LGHNA, CDR2 YSLEER. Whole-study results and caveats: Mean expanded clone counts were higher in CD8+ than CD4+ T cells. The expanded peripheral T cells' antigen specificity was not determined.

This clone was detected only once. What it recognizes is unknown. TCRdb keeps only in-frame clones here, not all; method: immunoSEQ multiplex PCR. The sample yields fewer than 100,000 clones, about 94% seen once. The source of this sequence is an adult with an advanced solid tumor such as melanoma, head and neck, liver or kidney cancer. Sequenced here: CD4+ or CD8+ T cells sorted from blood, sampled in a trial of the OX40 agonist ivuxolimab. V usage is TRBV4-3 and J usage is TRBJ2-3; tentative D call: TRBD2 (6 bases). CDR3 sequence: CASSQEGITNTQYF. CDR3 bases: TGCGCCAGCAGCCAGGAGGGAATTACAAATACGCAGTATTTT.